The 25 T cell receptor beta chains presented below share a single source sample, sequenced in a study of cytomegalovirus exposure and HLA in healthy donors. The PCR made use of 60 Vbeta and 13 Jbeta primers. Libraries were prepared by immunoSEQ multiplex PCR; TCRdb keeps only in-frame clonotypes and omits some of them. Altogether some 220,000 clones are present, about three quarters being singletons, with the ten largest covering around 2.8%. Sample: PBMCs. Receptors were obtained from a woman aged 55-69 years in good health and CMV-seropositive.

V and J are TRBV4-3 and TRBJ2-3; 10 bases align to TRBD2. V lost 6 bases and J lost 2; bases outside the gene matches: 5. The length of the CDR3 is 15 residues. CDR1 is LGHNA, CDR2 YSLEER, per germline. CDR3 region: CASSLSGGLTDTQYF. The CDR3 DNA reads as TGCGCCAGCAGTCTTAGCGGGGGGCTCACAGATACGCAGTATTTT.

The chain employs TRBV28 and TRBJ2-7; 11 nucleotides agree with TRBD2. The germline gives CDR1 MDHEN, CDR2 SYDVKM. This CDR3 spans 15 amino acids. Unmatched junction bases numbered 8, after V lost 7 bases and J lost 3 bases. In DNA form, the CDR3 reads TGTGCCAGCACCCACGGACTAGCGGGCTTCTACGAGCAGTACTTC. Its protein is CASTHGLAGFYEQYF.

The rearrangement joins TRBV5-1 to TRBJ2-5; 8 bases are shared with TRBD1. Trimming cost V 0 bases and J 2 bases; bases outside gene matches: 9. The CDR3 is made up of 17 amino acids. The germline V gene has CDR1 SGHRS and CDR2 YFSETQ. The CDR3 protein is CASSLGSRTGLQETQYF. CDR3 DNA sequence: TGCGCCAGCAGCTTGGGAAGTAGGACAGGGTTGCAAGAGACCCAGTACTTC.

For this clone: Other DNA sequences of this sample code for an identical CDR3. The chain recombines TRBV7-3 with TRBJ1-1; D is ambiguous. Trimming cost V 3 bases and J 3 bases, with 8 bases left between them. The germline CDR1 and CDR2 sequences are SGHTA and FQGTGA. The CDR3 covers 13 residues. CDR3 coding DNA: TGTGCCAGCAGCTTCACAGCCTACACTGAAGCTTTCTTT. It specifies CASSFTAYTEAFF.

This chain joins TRBV4-2 and TRBJ2-2; TRBD1 might be the D (6 bases). V lost 2 bases and J 3 bases, leaving 16 bases between the germline ends. Germline V CDR1 and CDR2: LGHNA, YNFKEQ. This CDR3 region has 17 residues. Here the CDR3 reads CASSQPAQGPDTGELFF. The CDR3 DNA sequence: TGTGCCAGCAGCCAACCTGCGCAGGGGCCCGACACCGGGGAGCTGTTTTTT.

This clone is a singleton in its sample. Here the CDR3 DNA reads TGTGCCAGCAGCCGAACAGGGGTGGGCTCTGGGGCCAACGTCCTGACTTTC. This encodes CASSRTGVGSGANVLTF. The chain uses TRBV11-3 and TRBJ2-6, with 7 bases lining up with TRBD1. CDR1 and CDR2 from the germline V gene are SGHNT and YENEEA. The CDR3 has 17 amino acids. V was clipped by 5 bases and J by 0 bases; unmatched bases: 7. The full variable domain, its missing parts supplied by reference TRBV11-3 and TRBJ2-6, is EAGVVQSPRYKIIEKKQPVAFWCNPISGHNTLYWYLQNLGQGPELLIRYENEEAVDDSQLPKDRFSAERLKGVDSTLKIQPAELGDSAVYLCASSRTGVGSGANVLTFGAGSRLTVL.

V and J are TRBV5-1 and TRBJ2-1, with D maybe TRBD2 (6 bases). The CDR3 runs 17 residues. Trimming cost V 4 bases and J 0 bases, with 17 bases left between them. Germline values: CDR1 SGHRS, CDR2 YFSETQ. CDR3 sequence reads: CASSPFGTDSSYNEQFF. The DNA for the CDR3 is TGCGCCAGCAGCCCCTTCGGGACTGACTCCTCCTACAATGAGCAGTTCTTC. The full variable domain, completed using reference TRBV5-1 and TRBJ2-1, is KAGVTQTPRYLIKTRGQQVTLSCSPISGHRSVSWYQQTPGQGLQFLFEYFSETQRNKGNFPGRFSGRQFSNSRSEMNVSTLELGDSALYLCASSPFGTDSSYNEQFFGPGTRLTVL.

The V gene is TRBV7-6, the J gene TRBJ2-7; 8 bases map to TRBD2. Germline V lookup: CDR1 SGHVS, CDR2 FNYEAQ. With V trimmed by 0 bases and J by 7 bases, 2 bases remained unmatched. CDR3 length: 13 amino acids. CDR3 sequence (DNA): TGTGCCAGCAGCTTAGCGATAGCGGGGGAGCAGTACTTC. Protein: CASSLAIAGEQYF.

V usage is TRBV29-1 and J usage is TRBJ2-1, with D perhaps TRBD2 (6 bases). The CDR3 covers 14 residues. The V gene lost 5 bases and the J gene lost 6 bases, with 17 bases spanning the gap. Germline CDR1 reads SQVTM; CDR2 reads ANQGSEA. The CDR3 DNA reads TGCAGCGTTTCGAGGCGGGGCCCTTTCAATGAGCAGTTCTTC. Translating gives CSVSRRGPFNEQFF.

This chain connects TRBV18 to TRBJ1-3, with a weak D call TRBD1 (6 bases). Germline values: CDR1 KGHSH, CDR2 LQKENI. This CDR3 is 17 amino acids long. Deletions cut 2 bases from V and 0 bases from J, with 14 bases between. The CDR3 coding sequence is TGTGCCAGCTCACCATCTAGCCAGGGGAGCTCTGGAAACACCATATATTTT. Its translation: CASSPSSQGSSGNTIYF. The variable domain in full, completed from reference TRBV18 and TRBJ1-3, reads NAGVMQNPRHLVRRRGQEARLRCSPMKGHSHVYWYRQLPEEGLKFMVYLQKENIIDESGMPKERFSAEFPKEGPSILRIQQVVRGDSAAYFCASSPSSQGSSGNTIYFGEGSWLTVV.

The chain couples TRBV6-1 to TRBJ1-2; D may be TRBD1 (6 bases). V lost 1 base and J lost 8, with 17 bases in between. The CDR3 has 15 residues. CDR1 and CDR2 (germline): MNHNS, SASEGT. CDR3 DNA sequence: TGTGCCAGCAGTGAAGTAGCAGGGGCACCGGGGGGCTACACCTTC. This codes for CASSEVAGAPGGYTF.

The rearrangement joins TRBV28 to TRBJ1-6, with 9 bases that match TRBD1. CDR1 is MDHEN and CDR2 is SYDVKM in the germline V gene. The V segment lost 7 bases and the J segment 12 bases; nucleotides outside the gene matches: 10. The CDR3 covers 14 residues. The CDR3 region has the DNA TGTGCCAGCATTGCCGGGACAGGGTCCTTACCCCTCCACTTT. It codes for CASIAGTGSLPLHF.

A single count supports this clone. The chain uses TRBV19 and TRBJ2-3, with D maybe TRBD2 (5 bases). V lost 1 base, J lost 5 bases, and 13 bases lay in between. Germline CDR1 is LNHDA and CDR2 is SQIVND (reference sequence). CDR3 length: 15 residues. The CDR3 here is CASSIGGPRVDTQYF. CDR3 coding DNA: TGTGCCAGTAGTATAGGCGGACCGCGGGTAGATACGCAGTATTTT. Drawing the rest from reference TRBV19 and TRBJ2-3, the complete variable domain is DGGITQSPKYLFRKEGQNVTLSCEQNLNHDAMYWYRQDPGQGLRLIYYSQIVNDFQKGDIAEGYSVSREKKESFPLTVTSAQKNPTAFYLCASSIGGPRVDTQYFGPGTRLTVL.

The gene calls are TRBV7-8 and TRBJ1-1; D ambiguous. Per germline, CDR1 SGHVS and CDR2 FQNEAQ. This CDR3 is built from 15 residues. V was trimmed by 1 base and J by 0 bases, leaving 9 bases between them. CDR3 DNA: TGTGCCAGCAGCTTAGGTGCGGGAGTGAACACTGAAGCTTTCTTT. Translating gives CASSLGAGVNTEAFF.

This rearrangement joins TRBV30 to TRBJ1-3; D might be TRBD1 (5 bases). Germline CDR1 GTSNPN, CDR2 SVGIG (reference sequence). The CDR3 covers 19 residues. V was shortened by 1 base and J by 1 base, with 23 bases between the two germline ends. CDR3 loop: CAWSGPRGFPSSSGNTIYF. Written as DNA, the CDR3 is TGTGCCTGGAGTGGCCCCCGGGGGTTTCCTTCGTCTTCTGGAAACACCATATATTTT.

Only one count was recorded for this clone. This chain uses TRBV7-8 with TRBJ1-5, with a possible D match to TRBD1 (6 bases). This CDR3 comprises 15 residues. CDR1 is SGHVS, CDR2 FQNEAQ, per germline. CDR3 protein: CASCLDRASNQPQHF. The CDR3, as DNA: TGTGCGTCTTGCCTGGACAGAGCTAGCAATCAGCCCCAGCATTTT.

For the CDR3, the DNA is TGTGCCTGGAGTCTTAGCGGGGGGGCGTCAGATACGCAGTATTTT. It translates to CAWSLSGGASDTQYF. This sequence joins TRBV30 and TRBJ2-3, with TRBD2 matching over 11 bases. Trimming at V came to 2 bases and at J to 4 bases, leaving 5 bases not matched to a gene. The CDR3 is made up of 15 amino acids. The germline CDR1 and CDR2 sequences are GTSNPN and SVGIG (reference sequence).

V gene TRBV6-6 combines with J gene TRBJ2-2, with D perhaps TRBD1 (6 bases). There are 12 residues in the CDR3. Trimming left V 11 bases short and J 4 bases short, with 11 bases between. Germline V gene data show CDR1 as MNHNY and CDR2 as SVGAGI (reference sequence). CDR3 residues: CAGGQRTGELFF. The CDR3, as DNA: TGTGCCGGGGGCCAGCGCACCGGGGAGCTGTTTTTT.

In this sample, this clone turned up a few times. The rearrangement uses TRBV28 and TRBJ1-4; 7 bases are a match to TRBD1. Germline assignment: CDR1 MDHEN and CDR2 SYDVKM. With V trimmed by 6 bases and J by 10 bases, 5 bases remained unmatched. The CDR3 length is 12 residues. The CDR3 protein is CASRAGTAKLFF. As DNA, the CDR3 is TGTGCCAGCAGGGCCGGGACAGCAAAACTGTTTTTT.

A remark on this clone: One junction end does not reproduce the germline sequence, and a read error may be involved. The chain links TRBV7-9 to TRBJ2-6, with 7 bases identical to TRBD2. Germline CDR1 reads SEHNR; CDR2 reads FQNEAQ (reference sequence). The CDR3 is made up of 16 amino acids. The CDR3 DNA sequence: TGTTCCAGCAGCCCTTGGGGGGGTTCCGGGGCCAACGTCCTGACTTTC. Protein: CSSSPWGGSGANVLTF.

The chain is built from TRBV5-1 and TRBJ2-6; D is uncertain. The germline CDR1 and CDR2 sequences are SGHRS and YFSETQ. This CDR3 is 14 amino acids long. Between the trimmed V and J ends, which lost 3 bases and 1 base, there was a span of 5 bases. The CDR3 nucleotides are TGCGCCAGCAGCTCCTATTCTGGGGCCAACGTCCTGACTTTC. Its translation: CASSSYSGANVLTF.

This clone was detected once. The V gene is TRBV5-4, the J gene TRBJ2-1; possibly TRBD2 for D (6 bases). Per the germline V gene, CDR1 is SGHNT and CDR2 is YYREEE (reference sequence). The CDR3 totals 15 residues. Trimming stripped 6 bases from V and 4 bases from J, with 17 bases between. The chain's CDR3 is CASIKDTEGYNEQFF. The CDR3 nucleotides read TGTGCCAGCATCAAGGACACGGAGGGTTACAATGAGCAGTTCTTC.

The chain links TRBV7-8 to TRBJ1-5, with no clear D. V dropped 1 base and J dropped 4 bases, with 11 bases sitting between them. Germline V lookup: CDR1 SGHVS, CDR2 FQNEAQ. The CDR3 has 15 amino acids. CDR3 sequence: CASSLVSARNQPQHF. CDR3 in DNA: TGTGCCAGCAGCTTAGTATCGGCTAGGAATCAGCCCCAGCATTTT.

The table lists this clone with a count of one. The chain joins TRBV29-1 to TRBJ1-1; no clear D. Germline CDR1 is SQVTM and CDR2 is ANQGSEA. The V end lost 0 bases, the J end lost 5 bases, and 13 bases lay between the germline ends. CDR3 length: 14 residues. The CDR3 bases are TGCAGCGTTGAAGAAGTACCGAGGATGACTGAAGCTTTCTTT. This codes for CSVEEVPRMTEAFF.

This clone was seen only a few times. This rearrangement joins TRBV19 to TRBJ1-2; D perhaps matches TRBD1 (5 bases). In germline, CDR1 is LNHDA, CDR2 SQIVND (reference sequence). The CDR3 is 17 amino acids. The V and J ends lost 7 bases and 3 bases respectively, with 24 bases between them. CDR3 DNA sequence: TGTGCCAGTACCACCTTGTTGGGGGACGGGAGGCACTATGGCTACACCTTC. As protein: CASTTLLGDGRHYGYTF.